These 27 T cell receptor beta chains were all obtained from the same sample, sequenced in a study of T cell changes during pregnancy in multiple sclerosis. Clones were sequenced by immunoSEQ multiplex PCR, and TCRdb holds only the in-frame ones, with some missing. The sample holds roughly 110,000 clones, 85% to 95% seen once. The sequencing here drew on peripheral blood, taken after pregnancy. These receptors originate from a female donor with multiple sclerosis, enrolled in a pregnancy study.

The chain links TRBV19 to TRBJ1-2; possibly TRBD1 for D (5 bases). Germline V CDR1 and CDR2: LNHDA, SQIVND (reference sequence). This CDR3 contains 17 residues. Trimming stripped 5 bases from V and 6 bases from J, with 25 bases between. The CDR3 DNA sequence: TGTGCCAGTAGTTCCAGGAGCTGGGGCGCGTCGTTGAATGGCTACACCTTC. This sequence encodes CASSSRSWGASLNGYTF.

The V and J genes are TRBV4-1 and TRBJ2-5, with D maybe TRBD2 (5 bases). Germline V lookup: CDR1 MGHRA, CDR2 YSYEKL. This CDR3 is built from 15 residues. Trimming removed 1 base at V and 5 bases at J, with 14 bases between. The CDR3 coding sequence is TGCGCCAGCAGCCAAGGGAGCGCACGGAGGGAGACCCAGTACTTC. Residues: CASSQGSARRETQYF.

The CDR3 DNA is TGTGCCAGCAGTCACGGGACAGGGAATGAGCAGTTCTTC. This gives the protein CASSHGTGNEQFF. V is TRBV6-1 and J is TRBJ2-1; the match to TRBD1 covers 9 bases. Germline V lookup: CDR1 MNHNS, CDR2 SASEGT. This CDR3 comprises 13 residues. V was pared by 5 bases and J by 7 bases, with 3 bases of the junction left unmatched.

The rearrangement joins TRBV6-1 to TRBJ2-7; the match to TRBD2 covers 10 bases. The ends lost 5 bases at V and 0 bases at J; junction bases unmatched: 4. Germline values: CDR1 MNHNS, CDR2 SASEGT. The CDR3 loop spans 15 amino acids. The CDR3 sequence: CASSPSGGVSYEQYF. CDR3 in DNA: TGTGCCAGCAGTCCTAGCGGGGGCGTCTCCTACGAGCAGTACTTC.

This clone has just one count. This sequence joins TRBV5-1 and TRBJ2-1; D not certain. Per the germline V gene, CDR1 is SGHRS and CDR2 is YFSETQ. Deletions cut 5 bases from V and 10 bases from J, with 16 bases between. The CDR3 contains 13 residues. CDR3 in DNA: TGCGCCAGCAGGCCTCAAGGAGATGGGGAGCAGTTCTTC. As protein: CASRPQGDGEQFF.

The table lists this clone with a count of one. CDR3 nucleotide sequence: TGTGCCAGCAGCTCCGTGACAGGGGCTATGAGTTGGCCCCAGCATTTT. Its translation is CASSSVTGAMSWPQHF. The chain couples TRBV5-8 to TRBJ1-5; TRBD1 matches 8 bases. Germline values: CDR1 SGHTS, CDR2 YDEGEE. V lost 3 bases to trimming and J lost 9 bases; unmatched junction nucleotides: 14. The CDR3 spans 16 residues.

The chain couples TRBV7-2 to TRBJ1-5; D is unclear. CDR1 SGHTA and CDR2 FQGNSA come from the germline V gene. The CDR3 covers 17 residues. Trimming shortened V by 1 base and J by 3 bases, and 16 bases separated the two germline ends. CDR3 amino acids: CASSLVGERLINQPQHF. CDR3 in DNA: TGTGCCAGCAGCTTAGTGGGAGAACGTTTGATCAATCAGCCCCAGCATTTT.

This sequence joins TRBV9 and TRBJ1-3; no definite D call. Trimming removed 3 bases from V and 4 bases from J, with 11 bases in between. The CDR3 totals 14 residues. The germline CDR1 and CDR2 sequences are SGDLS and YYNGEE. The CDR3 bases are TGTGCCAGCAGCGCCGGACTGGGAGGAAACACCATATATTTT. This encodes CASSAGLGGNTIYF.

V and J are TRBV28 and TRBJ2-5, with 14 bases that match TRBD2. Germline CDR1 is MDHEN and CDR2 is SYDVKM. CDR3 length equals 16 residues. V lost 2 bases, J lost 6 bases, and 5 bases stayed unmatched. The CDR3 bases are TGTGCCAGCAGTTTAGGGACTAGCGGGAGAAGAAAGACCCAGTACTTC. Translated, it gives CASSLGTSGRRKTQYF.

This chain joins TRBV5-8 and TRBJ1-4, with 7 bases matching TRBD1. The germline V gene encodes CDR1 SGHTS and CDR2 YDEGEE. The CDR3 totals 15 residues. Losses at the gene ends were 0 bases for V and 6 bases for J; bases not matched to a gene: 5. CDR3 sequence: CASSLEGAVYEKLFF. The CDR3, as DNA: TGTGCCAGCAGCTTGGAGGGGGCTGTGTATGAAAAACTGTTTTTT.

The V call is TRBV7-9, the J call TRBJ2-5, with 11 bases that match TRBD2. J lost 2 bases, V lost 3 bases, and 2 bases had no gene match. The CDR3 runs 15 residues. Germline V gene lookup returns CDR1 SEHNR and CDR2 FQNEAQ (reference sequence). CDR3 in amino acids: CASSFASGGQETQYF. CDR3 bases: TGTGCCAGCAGCTTTGCTAGCGGGGGGCAAGAGACCCAGTACTTC.

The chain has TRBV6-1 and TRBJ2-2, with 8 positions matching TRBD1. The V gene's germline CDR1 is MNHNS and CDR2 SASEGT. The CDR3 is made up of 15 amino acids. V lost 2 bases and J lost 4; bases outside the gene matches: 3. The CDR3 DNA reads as TGTGCCAGCAGTGAAATTACAGGGGGCACCGGGGAGCTGTTTTTT. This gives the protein CASSEITGGTGELFF.

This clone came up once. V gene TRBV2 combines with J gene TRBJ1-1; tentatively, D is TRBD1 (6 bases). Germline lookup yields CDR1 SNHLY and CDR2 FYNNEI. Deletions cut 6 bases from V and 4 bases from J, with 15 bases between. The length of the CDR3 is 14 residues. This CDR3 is CASSDRDTLTEAFF. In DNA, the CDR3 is TGTGCCAGCAGCGACCGGGACACCCTCACTGAAGCTTTCTTT. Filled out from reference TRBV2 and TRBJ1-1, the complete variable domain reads EPEVTQTPSHQVTQMGQEVILRCVPISNHLYFYWYRQILGQKVEFLVSFYNNEISEKSEIFDDQFSVERPDGSNFTLKIRSTKLEDSAMYFCASSDRDTLTEAFFGQGTRLTVV.

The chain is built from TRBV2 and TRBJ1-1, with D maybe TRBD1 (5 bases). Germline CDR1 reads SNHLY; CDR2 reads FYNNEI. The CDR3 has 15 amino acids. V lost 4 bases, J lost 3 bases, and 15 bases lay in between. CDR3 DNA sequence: TGTGCCAGCAGTGGCCAGGGTCTTAGGGACACTGAAGCTTTCTTT. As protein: CASSGQGLRDTEAFF.

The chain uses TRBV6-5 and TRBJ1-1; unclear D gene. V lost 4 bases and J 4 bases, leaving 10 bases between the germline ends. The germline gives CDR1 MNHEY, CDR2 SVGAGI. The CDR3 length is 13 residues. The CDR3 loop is CASSSSPSTEAFF. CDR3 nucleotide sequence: TGTGCCAGCAGTTCCTCCCCCAGCACTGAAGCTTTCTTT.

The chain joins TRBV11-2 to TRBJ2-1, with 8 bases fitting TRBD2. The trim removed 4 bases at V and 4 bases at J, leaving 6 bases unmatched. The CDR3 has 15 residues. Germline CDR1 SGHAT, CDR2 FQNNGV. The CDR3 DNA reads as TGTGCCAGCAGCTCGAGAGTAGCGGGGTACAATGAGCAGTTCTTC. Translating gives CASSSRVAGYNEQFF.

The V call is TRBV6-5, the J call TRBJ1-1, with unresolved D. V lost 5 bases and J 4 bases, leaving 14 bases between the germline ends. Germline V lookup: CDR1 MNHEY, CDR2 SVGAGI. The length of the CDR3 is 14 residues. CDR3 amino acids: CASSPIGRVTEAFF. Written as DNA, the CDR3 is TGTGCCAGCAGTCCCATTGGGAGGGTCACTGAAGCTTTCTTT.

This chain's CDR3 is CASRDRVDQPQHF. CDR3 bases: TGTGCCAGCCGGGACAGGGTGGATCAGCCCCAGCATTTT. V and J are TRBV19 and TRBJ1-5, with 9 bases fitting TRBD1. The trim removed 9 bases at V and 5 bases at J, leaving 5 bases unmatched. The CDR3 is made up of 13 amino acids. Germline V CDR1 and CDR2: LNHDA, SQIVND (reference sequence).

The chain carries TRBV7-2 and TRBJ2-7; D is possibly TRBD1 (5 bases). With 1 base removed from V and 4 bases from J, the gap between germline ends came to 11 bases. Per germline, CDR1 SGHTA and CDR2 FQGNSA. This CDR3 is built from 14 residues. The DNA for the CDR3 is TGTGCCAGCAGCTTAGAAAGGGGTCGGTACGAGCAGTACTTC. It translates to CASSLERGRYEQYF.

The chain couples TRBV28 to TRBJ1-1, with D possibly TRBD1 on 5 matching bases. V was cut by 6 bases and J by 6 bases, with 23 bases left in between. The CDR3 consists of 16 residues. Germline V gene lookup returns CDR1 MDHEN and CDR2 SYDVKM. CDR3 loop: CASRRRSGALDAEAFF. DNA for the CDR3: TGTGCCAGCAGACGAAGGTCTGGGGCCTTGGACGCTGAAGCTTTCTTT.

For the CDR3, the DNA is TGTGCCAGCAGCTTAGCGGGGGGCGTAACGCAGTATTTT. It yields the protein CASSLAGGVTQYF. The chain couples TRBV7-3 to TRBJ2-3; 8 bases align to TRBD2. CDR1 and CDR2 from the germline V gene are SGHTA and FQGTGA. The CDR3 has 13 residues. The V gene end was trimmed by 2 bases and the J gene end by 9 bases; junction bases not matched to a gene: 4.

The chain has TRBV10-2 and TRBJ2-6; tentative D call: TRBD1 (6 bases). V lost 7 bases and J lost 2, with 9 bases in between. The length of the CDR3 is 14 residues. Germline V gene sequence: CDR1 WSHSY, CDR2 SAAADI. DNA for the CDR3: TGCGCCAGCAAAGCAGGGGCTGGGGCCAACGTCCTGACTTTC. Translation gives CASKAGAGANVLTF.

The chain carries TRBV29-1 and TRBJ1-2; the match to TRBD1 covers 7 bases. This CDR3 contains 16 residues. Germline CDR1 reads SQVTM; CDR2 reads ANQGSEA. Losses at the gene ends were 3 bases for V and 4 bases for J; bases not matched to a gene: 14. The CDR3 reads CSVDRTGAFESYGYTF. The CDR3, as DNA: TGCAGCGTTGACAGGACAGGAGCCTTTGAGAGCTATGGCTACACCTTC. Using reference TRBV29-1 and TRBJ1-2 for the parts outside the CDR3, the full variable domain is SAVISQKPSRDICQRGTSLTIQCQVDSQVTMMFWYRQQPGQSLTLIATANQGSEATYESGFVIDKFPISRPNLTFSTLTVSNMSPEDSSIYLCSVDRTGAFESYGYTFGSGTRLTVV.

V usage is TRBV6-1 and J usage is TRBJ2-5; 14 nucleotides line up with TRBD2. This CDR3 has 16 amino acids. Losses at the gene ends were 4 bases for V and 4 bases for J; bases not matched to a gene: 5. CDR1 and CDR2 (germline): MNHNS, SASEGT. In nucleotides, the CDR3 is TGTGCCAGCAGTGGAGGACTAGCGGGAGGATTAGAGACCCAGTACTTC. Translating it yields CASSGGLAGGLETQYF.

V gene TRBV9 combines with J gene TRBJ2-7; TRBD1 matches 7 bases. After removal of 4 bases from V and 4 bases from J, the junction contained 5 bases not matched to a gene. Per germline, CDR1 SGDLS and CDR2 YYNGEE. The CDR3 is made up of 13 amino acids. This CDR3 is CASSSGQNYEQYF. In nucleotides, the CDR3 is TGTGCCAGCAGCTCGGGACAGAATTACGAGCAGTACTTC.

The CDR3 region is CAPNRREGPYEQYF. The CDR3 region has the DNA TGTGCCCCCAACCGGCGGGAGGGCCCCTACGAGCAGTACTTC. The chain recombines TRBV27 with TRBJ2-7; TRBD2 matches at 9 bases. The CDR3 runs to 14 residues. Germline V gene data show CDR1 as MNHEY and CDR2 as SMNVEV (reference sequence). With 11 bases clipped from V and 2 bases from J, the junction kept 10 bases outside the gene matches.

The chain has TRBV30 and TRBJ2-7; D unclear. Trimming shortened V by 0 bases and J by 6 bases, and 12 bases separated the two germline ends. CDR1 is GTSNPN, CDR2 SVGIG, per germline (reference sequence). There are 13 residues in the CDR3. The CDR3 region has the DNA TGTGCCTGGAGTGTGTCTAGTAACGGCGAGCAGTACTTC. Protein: CAWSVSSNGEQYF.